This is a list of T cell receptor beta chains from one sample in a study of blood T cell repertoires in COVID-19. This table comes from immunoSEQ multiplex PCR, and its TCRdb copy is limited to in-frame clones, with some not included. The sample has hundreds of thousands of clones, around four fifths seen once. Specimen: peripheral blood. The receptors were sampled from an elderly woman with active or convalescent COVID-19. CDR3s include the opening cysteine and the closing phenylalanine or tryptophan. The D gene is left open where the match is weak. Where a row states a size, it is once, few, many or the class of an expanded clone; other rows omit it.

V gene: TRBV21-1; clone size: once; D gene: .; J gene: TRBJ2-6; CDR3 protein: CASSKGGQLPSGANVLTF; CDR3 DNA: TGTGCCAGCAGCAAAGGGGGACAACTCCCCTCTGGGGCCAACGTCCTGACTTTC
V gene: TRBV6-5; clone size: .; D gene: .; J gene: TRBJ2-3; CDR3 protein: CASRRQAMSTDTQYF; CDR3 DNA: TGTGCCAGCAGAAGACAGGCGATGAGCACAGATACGCAGTATTTT
V gene: TRBV28; clone size: .; D gene: .; J gene: TRBJ1-4; CDR3 protein: CASSSAGFTTNEKLFF; CDR3 DNA: TGTGCCAGCAGTTCGGCAGGGTTTACAACTAATGAAAAACTGTTTTTT
V gene: TRBV6-5; clone size: .; D gene: TRBD1; J gene: TRBJ2-7; CDR3 protein: CASRLDRTYEQYF; CDR3 DNA: TGTGCCAGCAGGTTGGACAGGACCTACGAGCAGTACTTC
V gene: TRBV7-9; clone size: .; D gene: .; J gene: TRBJ1-2; CDR3 protein: CASSLREGGYTF; CDR3 DNA: TGTGCCAGCAGCTTAAGGGAGGGTGGCTACACCTTC
V gene: TRBV3-1/TRBV3-2; clone size: .; D gene: TRBD2; J gene: TRBJ2-7; CDR3 protein: CASSHRTSGRVSYEQYF; CDR3 DNA: TGTGCCAGCAGCCACCGGACTAGCGGGAGAGTCAGCTACGAGCAGTACTTC
V gene: TRBV14; clone size: few; D gene: .; J gene: TRBJ1-2; CDR3 protein: CAITPSGGNSNYGYTF; CDR3 DNA: TGTGCCATTACCCCCAGCGGCGGAAATTCTAACTATGGCTACACCTTC
V gene: TRBV3-1/TRBV3-2; clone size: .; D gene: TRBD1; J gene: TRBJ2-4; CDR3 protein: CASSPVDRGSYIQYF; CDR3 DNA: TGTGCCAGCAGCCCTGTGGACAGGGGGTCTTACATTCAGTACTTC
V gene: TRBV28; clone size: once; D gene: .; J gene: TRBJ2-7; CDR3 protein: CASSSPAVPKLYEQYF; CDR3 DNA: TGTGCCAGCAGTTCCCCAGCGGTTCCCAAACTTTACGAGCAGTACTTC
V gene: TRBV6-5; clone size: medium-sized; D gene: .; J gene: TRBJ1-2; CDR3 protein: CASSYRLGGISGYTF; CDR3 DNA: TGTGCCAGCAGTTACCGCCTGGGGGGGATCTCTGGCTACACCTTC
V gene: TRBV11-3; clone size: .; D gene: TRBD2; J gene: TRBJ2-3; CDR3 protein: CASSLDTRASGESTDTQYF; CDR3 DNA: TGTGCCAGCAGCTTAGATACCCGGGCTAGCGGGGAAAGCACAGATACGCAGTATTTT
V gene: TRBV4-2; clone size: .; D gene: .; J gene: TRBJ2-7; CDR3 protein: CASSQLTGIYEQYF; CDR3 DNA: TGTGCCAGCAGCCAGCTAACAGGGATCTACGAGCAGTACTTC
V gene: TRBV5-4; clone size: .; D gene: TRBD1; J gene: TRBJ2-7; CDR3 protein: CASSQQGAGEQYF; CDR3 DNA: TGTGCCAGCAGCCAACAGGGGGCCGGTGAGCAGTACTTC
V gene: TRBV29-1; clone size: few; D gene: .; J gene: TRBJ1-2; CDR3 protein: CSVAPFGGASGYTF; CDR3 DNA: TGCAGCGTTGCGCCCTTTGGGGGGGCGTCCGGCTACACCTTC
V gene: TRBV18; clone size: .; D gene: .; J gene: TRBJ1-6; CDR3 protein: CASSPADSSYNSPLHF; CDR3 DNA: TGTGCCAGCTCACCAGCGGACAGCTCCTATAATTCACCCCTCCACTTT
V gene: TRBV24-1; clone size: .; D gene: TRBD1; J gene: TRBJ1-5; CDR3 protein: CATSGTGNQPQHF; CDR3 DNA: TGTGCCACCAGTGGGACAGGTAATCAGCCCCAGCATTTT
V gene: TRBV29-1; clone size: once; D gene: TRBD2; J gene: TRBJ2-5; CDR3 protein: CSVDRGGETQYF; CDR3 DNA: TGCAGCGTTGATCGGGGGGGAGAGACCCAGTACTTC
V gene: TRBV28; clone size: .; D gene: .; J gene: TRBJ2-7; CDR3 protein: CASSPTVYEQYF; CDR3 DNA: TGTGCCAGCAGCCCCACTGTCTACGAGCAGTACTTC
V gene: TRBV6-5; clone size: .; D gene: TRBD1; J gene: TRBJ2-5; CDR3 protein: CASSYDGTGGETQYF; CDR3 DNA: TGTGCCAGCAGTTACGATGGGACAGGGGGCGAGACCCAGTACTTC
V gene: TRBV5-1; clone size: once; D gene: TRBD2; J gene: TRBJ2-7; CDR3 protein: CASSLTLTSGRNEQYF; CDR3 DNA: TGCGCCAGCAGCTTGACGCTGACTAGCGGAAGGAACGAGCAGTACTTC
V gene: TRBV7-3; clone size: .; D gene: TRBD2; J gene: TRBJ2-3; CDR3 protein: CASSPRLAGATDTQYF; CDR3 DNA: TGTGCCAGCAGCCCAAGACTAGCGGGGGCCACAGATACGCAGTATTTT
V gene: TRBV30; clone size: .; D gene: TRBD1; J gene: TRBJ2-5; CDR3 protein: CAWSFYRGTGQETQYF; CDR3 DNA: TGTGCCTGGAGTTTCTACAGGGGTACGGGGCAAGAGACCCAGTACTTC
V gene: TRBV7-9; clone size: .; D gene: TRBD1; J gene: TRBJ1-3; CDR3 protein: CASSLVRDSIYF; CDR3 DNA: TGTGCCAGCAGCTTGGTCCGGGACAGCATATATTTT
V gene: TRBV9; clone size: .; D gene: TRBD2; J gene: TRBJ2-1; CDR3 protein: CASSPRGGKDEQFF; CDR3 DNA: TGTGCCAGCAGCCCCCGGGGGGGCAAAGATGAGCAGTTCTTC
V gene: TRBV11-3; clone size: .; D gene: .; J gene: TRBJ2-7; CDR3 protein: CASSLDRGTLYEQYF; CDR3 DNA: TGTGCCAGCAGCTTAGATCGAGGCACATTATACGAGCAGTACTTC
V gene: TRBV25-1; clone size: .; D gene: TRBD2; J gene: TRBJ2-2; CDR3 protein: CASGTSGRLTGELFF; CDR3 DNA: TGTGCCAGCGGGACAAGCGGGAGACTTACCGGGGAGCTGTTTTTT
V gene: TRBV4-3; clone size: .; D gene: .; J gene: TRBJ2-7; CDR3 protein: CASSQEWGGPYEQYF; CDR3 DNA: TGCGCCAGCAGCCAAGAATGGGGGGGCCCCTACGAGCAGTACTTC
V gene: TRBV5-1; clone size: .; D gene: .; J gene: TRBJ2-1; CDR3 protein: CASNGLGSNEQFF; CDR3 DNA: TGCGCCAGCAACGGGTTGGGGAGCAATGAGCAGTTCTTC
V gene: TRBV7-6; clone size: .; D gene: .; J gene: TRBJ1-2; CDR3 protein: CASSLLGRVEEGYTF; CDR3 DNA: TGTGCCAGCAGCTTACTGGGCAGGGTTGAGGAAGGCTACACCTTC
V gene: TRBV4-2; clone size: .; D gene: .; J gene: TRBJ2-7; CDR3 protein: CASSHLRGASYEQYF; CDR3 DNA: TGTGCCAGCAGCCATCTCCGAGGCGCCTCCTACGAGCAGTACTTC
V gene: TRBV2; clone size: .; D gene: TRBD1; J gene: TRBJ2-2; CDR3 protein: CASSPVGQGNTGELFF; CDR3 DNA: TGTGCCAGCAGCCCGGTGGGACAGGGTAACACCGGGGAGCTGTTTTTT
V gene: TRBV2; clone size: .; D gene: TRBD2; J gene: TRBJ2-2; CDR3 protein: CASSNAGAGELFF; CDR3 DNA: TGTGCCAGCAGTAACGCGGGAGCCGGGGAGCTGTTTTTT
V gene: TRBV28; clone size: .; D gene: .; J gene: TRBJ2-3; CDR3 protein: CASRPGTLGADTQYF; CDR3 DNA: TGTGCCAGCAGACCCGGGACTTTGGGGGCAGATACGCAGTATTTT
V gene: TRBV5-1; clone size: few; D gene: .; J gene: TRBJ2-7; CDR3 protein: CASRLDSVNEQYF; CDR3 DNA: TGCGCCAGCAGATTAGACAGCGTCAACGAGCAGTACTTC
V gene: TRBV9; clone size: .; D gene: .; J gene: TRBJ1-3; CDR3 protein: CASSVASFSGNTIYF; CDR3 DNA: TGTGCCAGCAGCGTAGCTTCTTTTTCTGGAAACACCATATATTTT
V gene: TRBV30; clone size: .; D gene: TRBD2; J gene: TRBJ2-5; CDR3 protein: CAWSEGLAGETQYF; CDR3 DNA: TGTGCCTGGAGTGAGGGACTAGCGGGGGAGACCCAGTACTTC
V gene: TRBV14; clone size: .; D gene: TRBD1; J gene: TRBJ2-5; CDR3 protein: CASSLRFGTGRETQYF; CDR3 DNA: TGTGCCAGCAGCCTCAGGTTCGGGACAGGGCGAGAGACCCAGTACTTC
V gene: TRBV19; clone size: .; D gene: TRBD2; J gene: TRBJ2-1; CDR3 protein: CASSRGLAGDEQFF; CDR3 DNA: TGTGCCAGTAGTCGGGGACTAGCGGGGGATGAGCAGTTCTTC
V gene: TRBV19; clone size: once; D gene: .; J gene: TRBJ1-5; CDR3 protein: CASSLLGLNNQPQHF; CDR3 DNA: TGTGCCAGTAGTCTCCTAGGACTGAACAATCAGCCCCAGCATTTT
V gene: TRBV24-1; clone size: .; D gene: .; J gene: TRBJ1-6; CDR3 protein: CATSDSHF; CDR3 DNA: TGTGCCACCAGTGACAGCCACTTT
V gene: TRBV4-2; clone size: .; D gene: TRBD2; J gene: TRBJ2-2; CDR3 protein: CASSQDLAGGSGELFF; CDR3 DNA: TGTGCCAGCAGCCAAGATTTGGCGGGGGGGTCGGGGGAGCTGTTTTTT
V gene: TRBV18; clone size: .; D gene: .; J gene: TRBJ1-4; CDR3 protein: CASSPQTASMREKLFF; CDR3 DNA: TGTGCCAGCTCCCCACAAACCGCCAGTATGCGGGAAAAACTGTTTTTT
V gene: TRBV7-2; clone size: few; D gene: TRBD1; J gene: TRBJ1-2; CDR3 protein: CASSSGTAYGYTF; CDR3 DNA: TGTGCCAGCAGCTCCGGGACAGCTTATGGCTACACCTTC
V gene: TRBV24-1; clone size: .; D gene: .; J gene: TRBJ2-5; CDR3 protein: CATGPGQGSEAETQYF; CDR3 DNA: TGTGCCACCGGGCCCGGTCAGGGCAGTGAGGCGGAGACCCAGTACTTC
V gene: TRBV6-5; clone size: .; D gene: TRBD1; J gene: TRBJ1-6; CDR3 protein: CASTGQGGSPLHF; CDR3 DNA: TGTGCCAGCACTGGACAGGGTGGTTCACCCCTCCACTTT
V gene: TRBV18; clone size: .; D gene: .; J gene: TRBJ2-5; CDR3 protein: CASSPAPFRETQYF; CDR3 DNA: TGTGCCAGCTCACCCGCCCCCTTCAGGGAGACCCAGTACTTC
V gene: TRBV20-1; clone size: few; D gene: .; J gene: TRBJ2-3; CDR3 protein: CSARAGAGRTDTQYF; CDR3 DNA: TGCAGTGCTCGTGCCGGGGCGGGACGGACAGATACGCAGTATTTT
V gene: TRBV14; clone size: .; D gene: .; J gene: TRBJ2-1; CDR3 protein: CASSPLEGRTNEQFF; CDR3 DNA: TGTGCCAGCAGCCCCTTGGAGGGAAGAACAAATGAGCAGTTCTTC